The 9 T cell receptor beta chains below come from one sample, sequenced in a study of preoperative IRX-2 immunotherapy in early breast cancer. Described treatment: preoperative locoregional IRX-2 cytokine immunotherapy. Assay used: immunoSEQ multiplex PCR; TCRdb lists only in-frame clones, some missing. The profile shows about 23,000 clones, approximately 92% of them singletons. Sequencing used tumor tissue, obtained after IRX-2 immunotherapy. Receptors originate from a human donor with breast cancer.

The V and J genes are TRBV5-1 and TRBJ2-5; 12 bases align to TRBD2. Per the germline V gene, CDR1 is SGHRS and CDR2 is YFSETQ. The CDR3 contains 17 residues. The V segment lost 3 bases and the J segment 5 bases; nucleotides outside the gene matches: 11. Written as DNA, the CDR3 is TGCGCCAGCAGCTCGAGGACTAGCGGGAACCCTCGGGAGACCCAGTACTTC. Its translation: CASSSRTSGNPRETQYF.

The V and J genes are TRBV7-9 and TRBJ2-7, with D maybe TRBD1 (6 bases). Germline-derived CDR1 and CDR2 are SEHNR and FQNEAQ (reference sequence). There are 17 residues in the CDR3. Deletions cut 0 bases from V and 5 bases from J, with 20 bases between. The DNA of the CDR3 is TGTGCCAGCAGCTTAGCGATTCCGGACCCCAAGGGGGACGAGCAGTACTTC. Encoded protein: CASSLAIPDPKGDEQYF.

The V call is TRBV7-2, the J call TRBJ2-7; the D gene is possibly TRBD1 (6 bases). CDR1 and CDR2 (germline): SGHTA, FQGNSA. The CDR3 runs to 15 residues. Trimming removed 1 base at V and 4 bases at J, with 14 bases between. This CDR3 is CASSLGGQGGYEQYF. The CDR3 nucleotides read TGTGCCAGCAGCTTAGGGGGGCAGGGTGGGTACGAGCAGTACTTC. The full variable domain, rest sourced from reference TRBV7-2 and TRBJ2-7, is GAGVSQSPSNKVTEKGKDVELRCDPISGHTALYWYRQSLGQGLEFLIYFQGNSAPDKSGLPSDRFSAERTGGSVSTLTIQRTQQEDSAVYLCASSLGGQGGYEQYFGPGTRLTVT.

The rearrangement uses TRBV5-1 and TRBJ1-3; D uncertain. The germline V and J ends were trimmed by 4 bases and 1 base, with 18 bases remaining between them. The CDR3 spans 17 residues. Looked up from germline, CDR1 is SGHRS and CDR2 is YFSETQ. The CDR3 DNA reads as TGCGCCAGCAGCGGAACCGCAAAGACAACATCTGGAAACACCATATATTTT. The encoded protein is CASSGTAKTTSGNTIYF.

This rearrangement joins TRBV5-4 to TRBJ1-1; D remains unclear. The CDR3 is 12 amino acids. Deletions cut 4 bases from V and 3 bases from J, with 7 bases between. Germline assignment: CDR1 SGHNT and CDR2 YYREEE (reference sequence). The CDR3 sequence: CASSLRDTEAFF. The CDR3 bases are TGTGCCAGCAGCCTTAGGGACACTGAAGCTTTCTTT. The full variable domain, its missing parts supplied by reference TRBV5-4 and TRBJ1-1, is ETGVTQSPTHLIKTRGQQVTLRCSSQSGHNTVSWYQQALGQGPQFIFQYYREEENGRGNFPPRFSGLQFPNYSSELNVNALELDDSALYLCASSLRDTEAFFGQGTRLTVV.

This chain joins TRBV30 and TRBJ2-2, with D unresolved. With 8 bases removed from V and 5 bases from J, the gap between germline ends came to 15 bases. From germline, CDR1 is GTSNPN and CDR2 SVGIG (reference sequence). The CDR3 spans 13 residues. The CDR3 nucleotides read TGTGCCACCGGCGTGGGCCTAACCGGGGAGCTGTTTTTT. This codes for CATGVGLTGELFF.

The chain combines TRBV4-1 with TRBJ1-1, with 8 bases aligning to TRBD1. The CDR3 loop spans 15 amino acids. V shed 2 bases and J 11 bases; nucleotides not matched to a gene: 13. Germline V gives CDR1 MGHRA, CDR2 YSYEKL. CDR3 protein: CASSQQDRVPEWAFF. The CDR3, as DNA: TGCGCCAGCAGCCAACAGGACAGGGTGCCTGAATGGGCTTTCTTT.

This chain uses TRBV7-2 with TRBJ2-1; D call uncertain. Germline V gives CDR1 SGHTA, CDR2 FQGNSA. The CDR3 has 15 amino acids. Between the trimmed V and J ends, which lost 1 base and 0 bases, there was a span of 7 bases. The CDR3 bases are TGTGCCAGCAGCTTAGTCCAGGACTCCTACAATGAGCAGTTCTTC. Encoded protein: CASSLVQDSYNEQFF. Full variable domain (outside the CDR3, taken from reference TRBV7-2 and TRBJ2-1): GAGVSQSPSNKVTEKGKDVELRCDPISGHTALYWYRQSLGQGLEFLIYFQGNSAPDKSGLPSDRFSAERTGGSVSTLTIQRTQQEDSAVYLCASSLVQDSYNEQFFGPGTRLTVL.

DNA for the CDR3: TGTGCTAGTGGTCTCCCGACTAGCGGGGGAATCAATGAGCAGTTCTTC. This translates into CASGLPTSGGINEQFF. This chain joins TRBV12-5 and TRBJ2-1; 12 positions match TRBD2. This CDR3 contains 16 residues. Germline V gene sequence: CDR1 LGHNT, CDR2 FRNRAP. V was pared by 5 bases and J by 6 bases, with 8 bases of the junction left unmatched.